This entry lists 19 T cell receptor beta chains sequenced from one sample in a study of blood T cell repertoires in COVID-19. Some clones are missing from TCRdb's copy, which holds only in-frame ones; the method was immunoSEQ multiplex PCR. The sample lists fewer than 100,000 clones, roughly nine tenths occurring once. Specimen: peripheral blood. These TCRs come from a man between 65 and 80 years old with acute or convalescent COVID-19.

This sequence joins TRBV2 and TRBJ2-1, with D maybe TRBD2 (6 bases). V was trimmed by 4 bases and J by 7 bases, leaving 14 bases between them. The germline V gene encodes CDR1 SNHLY and CDR2 FYNNEI. This CDR3 contains 14 residues. The CDR3 is CASSVGGRTNEQFF. The CDR3 DNA reads TGTGCCAGCAGTGTCGGAGGGAGAACAAATGAGCAGTTCTTC.

The chain carries TRBV19 and TRBJ1-1; 7 bases match TRBD1. The CDR3 runs to 14 residues. Germline lookup yields CDR1 LNHDA and CDR2 SQIVND (reference sequence). V shed 5 bases, J shed 5 bases, and the junction held 8 bases outside the gene matches. The CDR3 sequence: CASSSRQGWTEAFF. The CDR3 DNA sequence: TGTGCCAGTAGTTCCCGACAGGGATGGACTGAAGCTTTCTTT.

The rearrangement uses TRBV5-4 and TRBJ2-7; TRBD1 is a possible D gene (6 bases). The CDR3 loop spans 14 amino acids. Germline values: CDR1 SGHNT, CDR2 YYREEE (reference sequence). Trimming left V 5 bases short and J 5 bases short, with 17 bases between. This CDR3 is CASRGASVGDEQYF. The CDR3 coding sequence is TGTGCCAGCAGGGGGGCTAGTGTGGGGGACGAGCAGTACTTC.

The rearrangement links TRBV6-4 to TRBJ1-6; D not certain. V was pared by 4 bases and J by 10 bases, with 17 bases between. Germline V gene data show CDR1 as MRHNA and CDR2 as SNTAGT. The length of the CDR3 is 15 residues. In DNA form, the CDR3 reads TGTGCCAGCAGTGTGACATGGCAGCACGACTCACCCCTCCACTTT. This translates into CASSVTWQHDSPLHF.

The V call is TRBV25-1, the J call TRBJ1-6; no firm D call. Germline loops: CDR1 MGHDK, CDR2 SYGVNS. V lost 5 bases and J lost 0, with 5 bases in between. This CDR3 contains 14 residues. The CDR3 reads CASSYGSYNSPLHF. CDR3 nucleotides: TGTGCCAGCAGTTACGGCTCCTATAATTCACCCCTCCACTTT.

The V and J genes are TRBV20-1 and TRBJ2-5; 9 bases agree with TRBD2. With 3 bases clipped from V and 5 bases from J, the junction kept 7 bases outside the gene matches. Germline CDR1 is DFQATT and CDR2 is SNEGSKA (reference sequence). The CDR3 covers 14 residues. The DNA of the CDR3 is TGCAGTGCTAGTCCCGGCGGGGGGGCGGAGACCCAGTACTTC. Protein product: CSASPGGGAETQYF.

The chain has TRBV3-1 (or the pseudogene TRBV3-2) and TRBJ2-5; D not certain. The V end lost 2 bases, the J end lost 5 bases, and 12 bases lay between the germline ends. This CDR3 is built from 14 residues. The germline CDR1 and CDR2 sequences are LGHDT and YNNKEL (reference sequence). The CDR3 region is CASSQPDTWETQYF. In DNA form, the CDR3 reads TGTGCCAGCAGCCAACCTGACACTTGGGAGACCCAGTACTTC.

This clone showed up just a few times. Written as DNA, the CDR3 is TGTGCCAGCAGTGAACAGGCCTACGAGCAGTACGTC. Residues: CASSEQAYEQYV. This chain links TRBV6-1 with TRBJ2-7; no firm D call. Trimming removed 2 bases from V and 2 bases from J, with 4 bases in between. Germline V CDR1 and CDR2: MNHNS, SASEGT. The CDR3 contains 12 residues.

The chain carries TRBV19 and TRBJ1-5, with 8 bases fitting TRBD1. Trimming removed 6 bases from V and 1 base from J; junction bases left unmatched: 5. Per germline, CDR1 LNHDA and CDR2 SQIVND (reference sequence). The CDR3 covers 15 residues. The chain's CDR3 is CASRSQGASNQPQHF. The CDR3 nucleotides read TGTGCCAGTAGAAGTCAGGGGGCCAGCAATCAGCCCCAGCATTTT.

The chain is built from TRBV5-4 and TRBJ2-2; TRBD2 matches at 8 bases. The CDR3 loop spans 16 amino acids. Trimming removed 3 bases from V and 4 bases from J; junction bases left unmatched: 8. Germline CDR1 is SGHNT and CDR2 is YYREEE (reference sequence). The CDR3 DNA is TGTGCCAGCAGCTCCTCCGGGACTAGGGCCACCGGGGAGCTGTTTTTT. Protein product: CASSSSGTRATGELFF.

V usage is TRBV2 and J usage is TRBJ1-1; TRBD1 might be the D (6 bases). CDR1 and CDR2 (germline): SNHLY, FYNNEI. The CDR3 consists of 14 residues. V was trimmed by 7 bases and J by 1 base, leaving 13 bases between them. CDR3 in amino acids: CASTTGRENTEAFF. CDR3 DNA sequence: TGTGCCAGCACTACAGGGAGGGAGAACACTGAAGCTTTCTTT.

The chain combines TRBV28 with TRBJ2-7, with TRBD1 matching 11 bases. Germline CDR1 reads MDHEN; CDR2 reads SYDVKM. The J segment lost 6 bases and the V segment lost 6 bases, leaving 13 bases of the junction unmatched. The CDR3 consists of 16 residues. In nucleotides, the CDR3 is TGTGCCAGCAGCTCCCCGAAGGACAGGGGGCCTGCCGAGCAGTACTTC. It translates to CASSSPKDRGPAEQYF.

This rearrangement joins TRBV7-9 to TRBJ1-4; perhaps TRBD1 as D (6 bases). Germline V CDR1 and CDR2: SEHNR, FQNEAQ (reference sequence). The V end was cut by 1 base, the J end by 5 bases, with 17 bases between. The CDR3 runs 17 residues. The DNA for the CDR3 is TGTGCCAGCAGCTTAGTCCCGGTAGAGGGGGGGAATGAAAAACTGTTTTTT. Translating it yields CASSLVPVEGGNEKLFF. The full variable domain, completed using reference TRBV7-9 and TRBJ1-4, is DTGVSQNPRHKITKRGQNVTFRCDPISEHNRLYWYRQTLGQGPEFLTYFQNEAQLEKSRLLSDRFSAERPKGSFSTLEIQRTEQGDSAMYLCASSLVPVEGGNEKLFFGSGTQLSVL.

The chain uses TRBV3-1 (or the pseudogene TRBV3-2) and TRBJ2-3; TRBD2 might be the D (5 bases). The CDR3 consists of 15 residues. CDR1 is LGHDT and CDR2 is YNNKEL in the germline V gene (reference sequence). Trimming left V 5 bases short and J 5 bases short, with 17 bases between. The CDR3 sequence: CASSTGGSGGDTQYF. The CDR3 coding sequence is TGTGCCAGCAGCACCGGTGGAAGCGGCGGAGATACGCAGTATTTT.

This clone was picked up one time. The chain has TRBV28 and TRBJ1-2; 8 nucleotides align to TRBD1. The CDR3 length is 15 residues. Trimming removed 10 bases from V and 8 bases from J; junction bases left unmatched: 18. Germline V gene data show CDR1 as MDHEN and CDR2 as SYDVKM. CDR3: CATSPGTGPASGYTF. DNA of the CDR3: TGTGCCACGAGTCCCGGGACAGGACCGGCGTCGGGCTACACCTTC.

This clone has a single count. This chain joins TRBV7-8 and TRBJ1-1, with 10 bases that match TRBD1. This CDR3 is 16 amino acids long. The germline CDR1 and CDR2 sequences are SGHVS and FQNEAQ. Losses at the gene ends were 0 bases for V and 5 bases for J; bases not matched to a gene: 6. CDR3 protein: CASSLAPTGGGTEAFF. For the CDR3, the DNA is TGTGCCAGCAGCTTAGCCCCGACAGGGGGCGGAACTGAAGCTTTCTTT.

This chain connects TRBV5-1 to TRBJ2-7; D call uncertain. Trimming pared 1 base from V and 0 bases from J, leaving 5 bases between. Germline V CDR1 and CDR2: SGHRS, YFSETQ. The CDR3 totals 13 residues. The CDR3 region has the DNA TGCGCCAGCAGCTTGACAGTCTCCTACGAGCAGTACTTC. Encoded protein: CASSLTVSYEQYF.

V and J are TRBV6-5 and TRBJ1-2; 7 bases align to TRBD1. Germline V gives CDR1 MNHEY, CDR2 SVGAGI. The CDR3 is made up of 14 amino acids. The J segment lost 4 bases and the V segment lost 6 bases, leaving 8 bases of the junction unmatched. The chain's CDR3 is CASSPTGISYGYTF. CDR3 nucleotide sequence: TGTGCCAGCAGCCCGACAGGGATCAGCTATGGCTACACCTTC.

V is TRBV2 and J is TRBJ2-3; D is possibly TRBD1 (6 bases). V was cut by 9 bases and J by 2 bases, with 18 bases left in between. The germline gives CDR1 SNHLY, CDR2 FYNNEI. This CDR3 contains 15 residues. The DNA of the CDR3 is TGTGCCAGTGGGAATGGACAGCGATCCACAGATACGCAGTATTTT. It is translated as CASGNGQRSTDTQYF.